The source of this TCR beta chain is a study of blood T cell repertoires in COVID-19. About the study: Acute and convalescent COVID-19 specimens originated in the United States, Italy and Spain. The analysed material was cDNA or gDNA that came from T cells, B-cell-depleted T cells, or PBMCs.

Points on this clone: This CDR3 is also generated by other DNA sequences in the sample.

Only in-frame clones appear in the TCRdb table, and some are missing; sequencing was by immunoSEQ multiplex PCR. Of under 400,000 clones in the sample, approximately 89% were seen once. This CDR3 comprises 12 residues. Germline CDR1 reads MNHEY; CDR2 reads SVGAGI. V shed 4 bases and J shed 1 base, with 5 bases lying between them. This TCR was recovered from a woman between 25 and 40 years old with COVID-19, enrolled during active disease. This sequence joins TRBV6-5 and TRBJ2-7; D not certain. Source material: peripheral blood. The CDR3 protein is CASSSSSYEQYF. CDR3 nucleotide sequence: TGTGCCAGCAGTTCCAGTTCCTACGAGCAGTACTTC.